Presented here are 27 T cell receptor beta chains from one specimen sequenced in a study of cytomegalovirus exposure and HLA in healthy donors. Both 60 Vbeta primers and 13 Jbeta primers went into the PCR. Measured with immunoSEQ multiplex PCR; TCRdb has only the in-frame clones, and not every one. The repertoire includes roughly 180,000 clones, around 80% of them detected once, and around 2.2% sits in the top ten. Sample: PBMCs. Source of these receptors: a woman aged 18 to 35 in good health and CMV-seropositive.

The rearrangement uses TRBV2 and TRBJ1-2; D possibly corresponds to TRBD1 (5 bases). Germline loops: CDR1 SNHLY, CDR2 FYNNEI. This CDR3 contains 15 residues. Trimming cost V 2 bases and J 2 bases, with 12 bases left between them. CDR3 coding DNA: TGTGCCAGCAGTGAACTCCCGGACAAGAACTATGGCTACACCTTC. This encodes CASSELPDKNYGYTF.

The chain carries TRBV5-5 and TRBJ2-7; 11 nucleotides line up with TRBD2. Per germline, CDR1 SGHKS and CDR2 YYEKEE (reference sequence). The CDR3 sequence is 15 residues long. Trimming took 4 bases from V and 1 from J; bases not matched to a gene: 4. This chain's CDR3 is CASSPGLAVSYEQYV. As DNA, the CDR3 is TGTGCCAGCAGCCCGGGACTAGCGGTTTCCTACGAGCAGTACGTC.

The chain is built from TRBV7-6 and TRBJ2-2; TRBD2 agrees at 9 bases. Germline V gene data show CDR1 as SGHVS and CDR2 as FNYEAQ. The CDR3 covers 20 residues. J gave up 0 bases and V 0 bases, and 11 bases lay outside the gene matches. CDR3 region: CASSLARGGPTYTNTGELFF. The DNA for the CDR3 is TGTGCCAGCAGCTTAGCGCGGGGGGGGCCGACATACACGAACACCGGGGAGCTGTTTTTT.

This clone was detected only a few times. The chain combines TRBV6-5 with TRBJ2-5; TRBD1 might be the D (5 bases). Trimming took off 5 bases at V and 2 bases at J, with 9 bases between the two ends. The germline gives CDR1 MNHEY, CDR2 SVGAGI. The CDR3 has 13 amino acids. CDR3 coding DNA: TGTGCCAGCAGTACAGGTTCGCAAGAGACCCAGTACTTC. The encoded protein is CASSTGSQETQYF.

This clone turned up a few times. The J gene is TRBJ2-2, the V gene TRBV27; maybe TRBD2 (5 bases). This CDR3 spans 14 amino acids. Germline lookup yields CDR1 MNHEY and CDR2 SMNVEV (reference sequence). Trimming took off 6 bases at V and 0 bases at J, with 8 bases between the two ends. CDR3 loop: CASRRAANTGELFF. Written as DNA, the CDR3 is TGTGCCAGCAGGCGGGCCGCGAACACCGGGGAGCTGTTTTTT.

In DNA form, the CDR3 reads TGCGCCAGCAGCAAACAGGGAAGATATAGCACAGATACGCAGTATTTT. Translation: CASSKQGRYSTDTQYF. This chain uses TRBV4-1 with TRBJ2-3, with D maybe TRBD1 (6 bases). The V gene lost 5 bases and the J gene lost 0 bases, with 15 bases spanning the gap. Germline CDR1 and CDR2: MGHRA and YSYEKL. There are 16 residues in the CDR3.

V and J are TRBV13 and TRBJ1-2; D perhaps matches TRBD1 (6 bases). CDR3 length: 14 amino acids. The germline CDR1 and CDR2 sequences are PRHDT and FYEKMQ (reference sequence). V was trimmed by 4 bases and J by 4 bases, leaving 13 bases between them. Written as DNA, the CDR3 is TGTGCCAGCAGCTCGCAGGGGTCCTCCTATGGCTACACCTTC. Its protein product is CASSSQGSSYGYTF.

This chain connects TRBV15 to TRBJ2-3; 15 bases line up with TRBD2. The CDR3 consists of 20 residues. Per the germline V gene, CDR1 is LNHNV and CDR2 is YYDKDF (reference sequence). V lost 6 bases and J lost 0; bases outside the gene matches: 13. CDR3 in amino acids: CATRKSSGTSGGRSTDTQYF. The CDR3 nucleotides are TGTGCCACCAGGAAGAGTTCTGGGACTAGCGGGGGGCGGAGCACAGATACGCAGTATTTT.

The rearrangement joins TRBV6-4 to TRBJ2-3, with D tentatively TRBD1 (5 bases). CDR3 length: 15 amino acids. The germline gives CDR1 MRHNA, CDR2 SNTAGT. V was cut by 2 bases and J by 2 bases, with 11 bases left in between. This chain's CDR3 is CASSDGAADTDTQYF. The CDR3 nucleotides read TGTGCCAGCAGTGACGGGGCGGCCGACACAGATACGCAGTATTTT.

This clone has just a few counts. The chain carries TRBV7-9 and TRBJ2-7; tentative D call: TRBD2 (5 bases). Trimming shortened V by 2 bases and J by 6 bases, and 11 bases separated the two germline ends. This CDR3 spans 13 amino acids. Per the germline V gene, CDR1 is SEHNR and CDR2 is FQNEAQ (reference sequence). CDR3 nucleotides: TGTGCCAGCAGCTTATCCCTAGCTGGCGAGCAGTACTTC. This sequence encodes CASSLSLAGEQYF.

J is TRBJ2-6 and V is TRBV9; 7 nucleotides agree with TRBD2. Germline V gene sequence: CDR1 SGDLS, CDR2 YYNGEE. The V segment lost 4 bases and the J segment 0 bases; nucleotides outside the gene matches: 10. CDR3 length: 18 amino acids. The CDR3 nucleotides are TGTGCCAGCAGCCCCCTGGGGGGGGTCGGCTCTGGGGCCAACGTCCTGACTTTC. It yields the protein CASSPLGGVGSGANVLTF.

V gene TRBV6-5 combines with J gene TRBJ1-4, with D tentatively TRBD1 (6 bases). Germline assignment: CDR1 MNHEY and CDR2 SVGAGI. The CDR3 loop spans 16 amino acids. Deletions cut 0 bases from V and 8 bases from J, with 16 bases between. Here the CDR3 reads CASSYSIQGLHEKLFF. The CDR3 nucleotides read TGTGCCAGCAGTTACTCAATCCAGGGGTTGCACGAAAAACTGTTTTTT.

The table lists this clone with a few counts. The CDR3, as DNA: TGTGCCAGCAGCCAAGCCACAGGGGTCAGCACCGGGGAGCTGTTTTTT. It codes for CASSQATGVSTGELFF. The chain combines TRBV14 with TRBJ2-2; 7 nucleotides match TRBD1. From germline, CDR1 is SGHDN and CDR2 FVKESK. The CDR3 spans 16 residues. The junction had 6 bases not matched to a gene; V was cut back by 1 base and J by 4 bases.

The J gene is TRBJ2-7, the V gene TRBV7-9, with TRBD2 matching 7 bases. CDR1 and CDR2 from the germline V gene are SEHNR and FQNEAQ (reference sequence). V lost 5 bases, J lost 2 bases, and 3 bases stayed unmatched. This CDR3 region has 13 residues. Written as DNA, the CDR3 is TGTGCCAGCAGCAGTGGGACTACCTACGAGCAGTACGTC. Amino acid sequence: CASSSGTTYEQYV.

The rearrangement uses TRBV6-1 and TRBJ2-7, with D possibly being TRBD1 (6 bases). Looked up from germline, CDR1 is MNHNS and CDR2 is SASEGT. The V gene lost 5 bases and the J gene lost 6 bases, with 14 bases spanning the gap. This CDR3 is 13 amino acids long. CDR3 sequence (DNA): TGTGCCAGCAGTAGGTTTTGGGGGCTCGAGCAGTACGTC. Its protein product is CASSRFWGLEQYV.

The rearrangement joins TRBV21-1 to TRBJ1-2. TRBV21-1 is classified as a pseudogene. The CDR3 is 14 amino acids. CDR3 protein: CASSISEERAGYTF. Written as DNA, the CDR3 is TGTGCCAGCAGCATCTCGGAAGAGCGAGCTGGCTACACCTTC.

V gene TRBV6-5 combines with J gene TRBJ2-3, with TRBD2 identical over 10 bases. The CDR3 length is 16 residues. CDR1 is MNHEY and CDR2 is SVGAGI in the germline V gene. The V segment lost 0 bases and the J segment 3 bases; nucleotides outside the gene matches: 3. CDR3 DNA sequence: TGTGCCAGCAGTTACTCGGAGCGGGGGGGAACAGATACGCAGTATTTT. Its translation: CASSYSERGGTDTQYF.

The chain is built from TRBV27 and TRBJ1-3, with unresolved D. This CDR3 contains 17 residues. Germline lookup yields CDR1 MNHEY and CDR2 SMNVEV (reference sequence). Deletions cut 2 bases from V and 4 bases from J, with 18 bases between. This CDR3 reads CASSLVGAGSGGNTIYF. The CDR3 nucleotides read TGTGCCAGCAGTTTAGTAGGTGCGGGATCGGGAGGAAACACCATATATTTT.

This sequence joins TRBV29-1 and TRBJ2-1; possibly TRBD2 for D (7 bases). V was trimmed by 8 bases and J by 5 bases, leaving 19 bases between them. Germline V gives CDR1 SQVTM, CDR2 ANQGSEA. The CDR3 length is 14 residues. The CDR3 loop is CSSLRGGKDNEQFF. CDR3 bases: TGCAGCTCCCTAAGGGGGGGCAAGGACAATGAGCAGTTCTTC.

This clone was detected a few times. Here the CDR3 reads CASSPGTGDDEQYF. CDR3 coding DNA: TGTGCCAGCAGTCCAGGGACAGGGGACGACGAGCAGTACTTC. The V call is TRBV28, the J call TRBJ2-7; 10 bases map to TRBD1. V was clipped by 5 bases and J by 5 bases; unmatched bases: 6. The germline V gene encodes CDR1 MDHEN and CDR2 SYDVKM. The CDR3 sequence is 14 residues long. Drawing the rest from reference TRBV28 and TRBJ2-7, the complete variable domain is DVKVTQSSRYLVKRTGEKVFLECVQDMDHENMFWYRQDPGLGLRLIYFSYDVKMKEKGDIPEGYSVSREKKERFSLILESASTNQTSMYLCASSPGTGDDEQYFGPGTRLTVT.

With respect to this clone: The sample contains more than one DNA sequence encoding this CDR3. V is TRBV6-1 and J is TRBJ1-1, with unresolved D. The CDR3 totals 13 residues. Germline CDR1 and CDR2: MNHNS and SASEGT. V lost 8 bases and J 0 bases, leaving 10 bases between the germline ends. The CDR3 DNA follows: TGTGCCAGCGAGGGCCAGTTGAACACTGAAGCTTTCTTT. It is translated as CASEGQLNTEAFF.

J is TRBJ1-3 and V is TRBV6-5; TRBD1 matches 7 bases. Germline assignment: CDR1 MNHEY and CDR2 SVGAGI. V gave up 6 bases and J gave up 6 bases; unmatched junction bases: 5. The CDR3 sequence is 13 residues long. The CDR3 spells CASSHDRANTIYF. CDR3 nucleotides: TGTGCCAGCAGCCATGACAGGGCAAACACCATATATTTT.

V and J are TRBV28 and TRBJ2-7, with a weak D call TRBD2 (5 bases). The CDR3 totals 14 residues. Germline V gives CDR1 MDHEN, CDR2 SYDVKM. Trimming left V 5 bases short and J 5 bases short, with 16 bases between. CDR3 coding DNA: TGTGCCAGCAGTCGTGGACGGGGATTCGACGAGCAGTACTTC. Amino acid sequence: CASSRGRGFDEQYF.

The V and J genes are TRBV23-1 and TRBJ2-5, with D possibly matching TRBD2 (5 bases). TRBV23-1 is placed among ORFs of uncertain function. The CDR3 spans 15 residues. V lost 5 bases and J 1 base, leaving 14 bases between the germline ends. The CDR3 DNA follows: TGCGCCAGCAGTGAACGGGGTATCGGCCAAGAGACCCAGTACTTC. It codes for CASSERGIGQETQYF.

The rearrangement links TRBV12-5 to TRBJ1-3; D not resolved. The germline gives CDR1 LGHNT, CDR2 FRNRAP. This CDR3 comprises 11 residues. Trimming shortened V by 8 bases and J by 4 bases, and 6 bases separated the two germline ends. CDR3 protein: CASTPGNTIYF. In DNA, the CDR3 is TGTGCTAGTACACCCGGAAACACCATATATTTT.

CDR3 protein: CASSFDGAYEQYF. Written as DNA, the CDR3 is TGTGCCAGCAGCTTTGACGGAGCCTACGAGCAGTACTTC. V gene TRBV28 combines with J gene TRBJ2-7; D uncertain. Germline V gene sequence: CDR1 MDHEN, CDR2 SYDVKM. Trimming took 6 bases from V and 2 from J, leaving 11 bases between them. This CDR3 spans 13 amino acids.

A single count supports this clone. V is TRBV5-4 and J is TRBJ2-1; weak D call: TRBD1 (6 bases). Per the germline V gene, CDR1 is SGHNT and CDR2 is YYREEE (reference sequence). The CDR3 has 12 amino acids. V was cut by 1 base and J by 15 bases, with 14 bases left in between. Here the CDR3 DNA reads TGTGCCAGCAGCTTGTTGGGGGCCCCCATGTTCTTC. This sequence encodes CASSLLGAPMFF.